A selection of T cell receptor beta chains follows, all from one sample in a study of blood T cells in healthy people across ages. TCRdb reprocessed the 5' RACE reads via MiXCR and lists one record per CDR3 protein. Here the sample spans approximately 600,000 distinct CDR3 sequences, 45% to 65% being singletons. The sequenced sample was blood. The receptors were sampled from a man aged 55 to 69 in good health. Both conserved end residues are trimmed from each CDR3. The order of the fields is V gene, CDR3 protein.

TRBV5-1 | ASSFREGPNYGYT
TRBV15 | ATSRDYGNTEAF
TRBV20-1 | SARDMTSGYNEQF
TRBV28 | ASSSQGRVQPQH
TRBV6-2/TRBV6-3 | ASSLGPGQSTDTQY
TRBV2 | ASKEITEAF
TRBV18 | ASSPRGLDEQY
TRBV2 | ASSVYGTEQETQY
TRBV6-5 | VSSYGRAASEQY
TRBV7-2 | ASSLVGISGETQY
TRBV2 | ASNGRENEKLF